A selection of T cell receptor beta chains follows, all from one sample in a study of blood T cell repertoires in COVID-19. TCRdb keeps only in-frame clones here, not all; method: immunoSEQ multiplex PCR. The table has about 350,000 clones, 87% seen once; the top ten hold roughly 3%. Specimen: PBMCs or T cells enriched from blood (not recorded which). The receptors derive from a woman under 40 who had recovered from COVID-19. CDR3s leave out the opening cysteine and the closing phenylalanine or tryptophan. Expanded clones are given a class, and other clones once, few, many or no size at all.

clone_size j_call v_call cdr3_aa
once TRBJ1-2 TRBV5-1 ASSSPAGPRRVGYT
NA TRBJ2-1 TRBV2 ASTSGGDEQF
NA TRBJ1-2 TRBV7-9 ASSFGRRWDGYT
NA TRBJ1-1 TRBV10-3 AISDSRGDEAF
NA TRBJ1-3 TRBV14 ASSQVGVSGNTIY
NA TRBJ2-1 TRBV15 ATSRELAYDNEQF
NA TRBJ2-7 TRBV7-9 ASSSGGTYEQY
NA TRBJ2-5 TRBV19 ASSMVGQQETQY
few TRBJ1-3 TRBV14 ASSQGDRDTIY
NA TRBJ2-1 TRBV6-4 ASSDSISSNEQF
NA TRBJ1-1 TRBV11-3 ASSLDRNTEAF
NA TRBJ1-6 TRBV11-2 ASSITTGEGRNSPLH
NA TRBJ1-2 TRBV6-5 ASSYQPDRGLNGYT
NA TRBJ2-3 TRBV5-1 ASSLRLAATDTQY
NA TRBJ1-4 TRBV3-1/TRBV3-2 ASSPDRANEKLF
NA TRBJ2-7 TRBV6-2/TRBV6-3 ASSSGLAGPYEQY
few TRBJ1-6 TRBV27 ASSSPGGTNSPLH
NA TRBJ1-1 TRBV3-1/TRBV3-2 ASSQSFRGNTEAF
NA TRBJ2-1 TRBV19 ASSIGTSGGTYNEQF
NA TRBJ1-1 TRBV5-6 ASSSTMNTEAF
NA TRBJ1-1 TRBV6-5 ASSSWGGANTEAF
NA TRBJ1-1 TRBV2 ASTSQAGNTEAF
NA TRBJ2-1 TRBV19 ATVSGGEGEQF
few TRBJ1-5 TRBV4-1 ASSQNLPGVTYQPQH
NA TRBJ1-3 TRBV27 ASSLTGAGNTIY
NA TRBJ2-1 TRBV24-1 ATSGPSRDEQF
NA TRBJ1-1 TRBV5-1 ASSLSPGVNTEAF
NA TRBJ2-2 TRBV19 ASSISHPSGELF
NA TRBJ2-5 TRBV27 ASSSTPGRFETQY
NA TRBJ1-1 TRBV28 ASSSGTTITEAF
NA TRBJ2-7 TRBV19 ASSRPGTLGQY
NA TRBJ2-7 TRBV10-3 AGAGETYEQY
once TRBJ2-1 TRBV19 ASSIRPGLARNEQF
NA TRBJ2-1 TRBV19 ASSMGHLNEQF
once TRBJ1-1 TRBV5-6 ASSLGQGVPEAF
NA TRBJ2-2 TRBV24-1 ATSDSTRTGELF
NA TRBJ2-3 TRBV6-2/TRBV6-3 ASSYWSGDTDTQY
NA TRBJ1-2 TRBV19 ASSIGYGYT
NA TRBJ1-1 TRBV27 ASSPAGNTEAF
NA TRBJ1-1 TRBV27 ASSPTGGTEAF
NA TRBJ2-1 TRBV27 ASSSGTSSNEQF
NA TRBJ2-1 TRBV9 ASSPQSAGNYNEQF
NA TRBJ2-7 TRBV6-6 ASSLGEGEQY
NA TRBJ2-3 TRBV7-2 ASSLIAGLPDTQY
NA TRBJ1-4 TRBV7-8 ASSPGETNEKLF
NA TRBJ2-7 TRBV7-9 ASAREYEQY
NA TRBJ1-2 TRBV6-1 ASSEHGGRNYGYT
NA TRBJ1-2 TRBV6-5 ASSYGQADGYT
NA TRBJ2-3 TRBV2 ASIFGSGPDTQY
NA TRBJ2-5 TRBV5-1 ASVPGTTQETQY
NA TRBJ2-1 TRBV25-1 ASRSLTAYNEQF
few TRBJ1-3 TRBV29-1 SVGQGSGTIY
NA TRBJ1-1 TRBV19 ASKTASWNTEAF